Presented here are 20 T cell receptor beta chains from one specimen sequenced in a study of Ad26.COV2.S vaccination and SARS-CoV-2 variants. Treatment indicated: approximately 18 received Ad26.COV2.S at low or high dose, single or two shots; 5 received placebo; per-sample allocation not given. Specimen acquisition occurred on day 63 following the initial vaccine or placebo injection. Libraries were prepared by immunoSEQ multiplex PCR; TCRdb keeps only in-frame clonotypes and omits some of them. Found here are under 500,000 clones, 92% of them singletons; the top ten hold about 1.7%. Sample: peripheral blood, taken in a trial of Ad26.COV2.S vaccine versus placebo. The receptor set was obtained from a person between 18 and 60 years old who received the Ad26.COV2.S COVID-19 vaccine or a placebo.

The chain links TRBV4-3 to TRBJ2-6, with a possible D match to TRBD2 (6 bases). The V end lost 0 bases, the J end lost 0 bases, and 9 bases lay between the germline ends. The CDR3 is 17 amino acids. CDR1 LGHNA and CDR2 YSLEER come from the germline V gene. The DNA for the CDR3 is TGCGCCAGCAGCCAAGATCCCGGGGGCTCTGGGGCCAACGTCCTGACTTTC. It encodes CASSQDPGGSGANVLTF.

V and J are TRBV7-2 and TRBJ2-1; 9 bases map to TRBD1. Germline trimming cut 5 bases from V and 3 bases from J; bases unmatched to any gene: 8. Germline CDR1 and CDR2: SGHTA and FQGNSA. The CDR3 loop spans 16 amino acids. CDR3 sequence: CASSRRTGVNYNEQFF. DNA of the CDR3: TGTGCCAGCAGCCGCCGGACAGGGGTGAACTACAATGAGCAGTTCTTC.

The chain uses TRBV30 and TRBJ1-1; weak D call: TRBD1 (6 bases). V gave up 4 bases and J gave up 1 base, with 13 bases separating them. The CDR3 extends over 14 amino acids. Germline-derived CDR1 and CDR2 are GTSNPN and SVGIG (reference sequence). This CDR3 is CAWKGQPRNTEAFF. The CDR3 DNA reads as TGTGCCTGGAAGGGACAACCGAGGAACACTGAAGCTTTCTTT.

The chain recombines TRBV7-9 with TRBJ2-2; no clear D. The CDR3 sequence is 15 residues long. V shed 4 bases and J shed 6 bases, with 15 bases lying between them. Germline V CDR1 and CDR2: SEHNR, FQNEAQ (reference sequence). The CDR3 reads CASSSTVGDPGELFF. The DNA of the CDR3 is TGTGCCAGCAGCTCCACAGTGGGTGACCCCGGGGAGCTGTTTTTT.

This clone was observed once. V and J are TRBV6-5 and TRBJ2-3; D unclear. Germline V gene sequence: CDR1 MNHEY, CDR2 SVGAGI. The CDR3 loop spans 16 amino acids. V lost 0 bases and J lost 2, with 12 bases in between. The CDR3 loop reads CASSYSLAQITDTQYF. The CDR3 DNA is TGTGCCAGCAGTTACTCCCTCGCGCAGATCACAGATACGCAGTATTTT.

The V call is TRBV7-9, the J call TRBJ1-1; D is unclear. This CDR3 spans 13 amino acids. Trimming pared 0 bases from V and 1 base from J, leaving 3 bases between. CDR1 SEHNR and CDR2 FQNEAQ come from the germline V gene (reference sequence). For the CDR3, the DNA is TGTGCCAGCAGCTTAGCGCGGAACACTGAAGCTTTCTTT. Translation gives CASSLARNTEAFF.

As to this clone: This CDR3 fails to terminate in the conserved phenylalanine or tryptophan, so it likely reflects a read error. It is unclear where the CDR3 begins or ends on the DNA, so no DNA is shown, and the CDR3 is as TCRdb lists it. V and J are TRBV28 and TRBJ2-7; the table assigns TRBD2, which was not confirmed against the DNA. The germline V gene has CDR1 MDHEN and CDR2 SYDVKM. The CDR3 is 10 residues long, ends included. The CDR3 region is CASSYAGGPR.

V gene TRBV3-1 (or the pseudogene TRBV3-2) combines with J gene TRBJ2-6, with D unclear. This CDR3 has 15 amino acids. Germline V lookup: CDR1 LGHDT, CDR2 YNNKEL (reference sequence). Trimming stripped 4 bases from V and 1 base from J, with 8 bases between. The CDR3 reads CASSLGQSGANVLTF. CDR3 DNA sequence: TGTGCCAGCAGCCTAGGCCAATCTGGGGCCAACGTCCTGACTTTC.

V usage is TRBV27 and J usage is TRBJ2-1, with D perhaps being TRBD1 or TRBD2 (5 bases each). The V end was cut by 3 bases, the J end by 7 bases, with 10 bases between. CDR1 is MNHEY and CDR2 is SMNVEV in the germline V gene (reference sequence). This CDR3 is 13 amino acids long. The CDR3 loop reads CASSLRGPNEQFF. The CDR3 DNA follows: TGTGCCAGCAGTTTGAGGGGACCTAATGAGCAGTTCTTC.

The gene calls are TRBV19 and TRBJ1-1, with TRBD1 identical over 7 bases. The trim removed 5 bases at V and 0 bases at J, leaving 6 bases unmatched. From germline, CDR1 is LNHDA and CDR2 SQIVND (reference sequence). The CDR3 sequence is 15 residues long. The CDR3 nucleotides are TGTGCCAGTAGTCTTATGACAGGGTTGAACACTGAAGCTTTCTTT. It translates to CASSLMTGLNTEAFF.

V usage is TRBV7-9 and J usage is TRBJ1-5; D is uncertain. The CDR3 is 13 residues long. Trimming removed 7 bases at V and 5 bases at J, with 12 bases between. Germline-derived CDR1 and CDR2 are SEHNR and FQNEAQ (reference sequence). Written as DNA, the CDR3 is TGTGCCAGCAACATAGACGGGGATCAGCCCCAGCATTTT. This encodes CASNIDGDQPQHF.

The J gene is TRBJ2-1, the V gene TRBV19, with 10 nucleotides matching TRBD2. Per germline, CDR1 LNHDA and CDR2 SQIVND (reference sequence). The trim removed 1 base at V and 5 bases at J, leaving 5 bases unmatched. CDR3 length equals 16 residues. The CDR3 nucleotides read TGTGCCAGTAGTATAGGGGGACTAGCGAATCACAATGAGCAGTTCTTC. Protein: CASSIGGLANHNEQFF. The full variable domain, completed using reference TRBV19 and TRBJ2-1, is DGGITQSPKYLFRKEGQNVTLSCEQNLNHDAMYWYRQDPGQGLRLIYYSQIVNDFQKGDIAEGYSVSREKKESFPLTVTSAQKNPTAFYLCASSIGGLANHNEQFFGPGTRLTVL.

The genes are TRBV6-5 and TRBJ2-7; TRBD1 agrees at 10 bases. This CDR3 has 14 residues. V gave up 6 bases and J gave up 4 bases; unmatched junction bases: 6. Germline loops: CDR1 MNHEY, CDR2 SVGAGI. In nucleotides, the CDR3 is TGTGCCAGCAGCTCCGGGACAGGGGTATACGAGCAGTACTTC. Translated, it gives CASSSGTGVYEQYF.

The chain has TRBV9 and TRBJ2-3; a possible D gene is TRBD1 (5 bases). CDR3 length: 15 residues. Germline assignment: CDR1 SGDLS and CDR2 YYNGEE. Trimming stripped 6 bases from V and 6 bases from J, with 20 bases between. CDR3: CASTRYQGNGDTQYF. Here the CDR3 DNA reads TGTGCCAGCACAAGGTACCAGGGAAATGGGGATACGCAGTATTTT. The full variable domain, completed using reference TRBV9 and TRBJ2-3, is DSGVTQTPKHLITATGQRVTLRCSPRSGDLSVYWYQQSLDQGLQFLIQYYNGEERAKGNILERFSAQQFPDLHSELNLSSLELGDSALYFCASTRYQGNGDTQYFGPGTRLTVL.

This rearrangement joins TRBV18 to TRBJ1-1; the match to TRBD1 covers 9 bases. J lost 7 bases, V lost 3 bases, and 12 bases had no gene match. The CDR3 is 16 residues long. Germline CDR1 is KGHSH and CDR2 is LQKENI. Here the CDR3 reads CASSPGQGYGGNEAFF. The CDR3 DNA follows: TGTGCCAGCTCACCGGGACAGGGTTATGGGGGTAATGAAGCTTTCTTT. The variable domain in full, with the rest retrieved from reference TRBV18 and TRBJ1-1, is NAGVMQNPRHLVRRRGQEARLRCSPMKGHSHVYWYRQLPEEGLKFMVYLQKENIIDESGMPKERFSAEFPKEGPSILRIQQVVRGDSAAYFCASSPGQGYGGNEAFFGQGTRLTVV.

The V and J genes are TRBV6-5 and TRBJ2-2, with D unresolved. The V and J ends lost 0 bases and 4 bases respectively, with 9 bases between them. The CDR3 consists of 15 residues. Germline values: CDR1 MNHEY, CDR2 SVGAGI. CDR3 protein: CASSYSPSPTGELFF. CDR3 nucleotides: TGTGCCAGCAGTTACTCCCCTAGTCCCACCGGGGAGCTGTTTTTT.

The J gene is TRBJ1-1, the V gene TRBV19; 7 bases are a match to TRBD1. This CDR3 spans 15 amino acids. Trimming at V came to 6 bases and at J to 1 base, leaving 8 bases not matched to a gene. The germline CDR1 and CDR2 sequences are LNHDA and SQIVND (reference sequence). The CDR3 bases are TGTGCCAGTAGCAGCCGAAGGGGGCCGAACACTGAAGCTTTCTTT. This translates into CASSSRRGPNTEAFF.

This clone showed up just a few times. The chain joins TRBV7-2 to TRBJ1-5, with a weak D call TRBD1 (5 bases). Germline CDR1 and CDR2: SGHTA and FQGNSA. Trimming removed 1 base from V and 4 bases from J, with 11 bases in between. The CDR3 covers 15 residues. This CDR3 reads CASSLGNRLNQPQHF. The CDR3 nucleotides are TGTGCCAGCAGCTTAGGAAACAGGCTGAATCAGCCCCAGCATTTT.

The rearrangement uses TRBV4-1 and TRBJ2-3; 9 bases align to TRBD2. V lost 1 base, J lost 6 bases, and 5 bases stayed unmatched. The CDR3 runs to 15 residues. Germline V gene data show CDR1 as MGHRA and CDR2 as YSYEKL. In nucleotides, the CDR3 is TGCGCCAGCAGCCAAGGACTAGCGGTTGGTGATACGCAGTATTTT. This sequence encodes CASSQGLAVGDTQYF.

This clone was found once. This sequence joins TRBV6-5 and TRBJ2-3; D is unresolved. CDR1 and CDR2 (germline): MNHEY, SVGAGI. Trimming took 2 bases from V and 1 from J, leaving 1 base between them. The CDR3 contains 12 residues. In DNA, the CDR3 is TGTGCCAGCAGTTACGGCACAGATACGCAGTATTTT. As protein: CASSYGTDTQYF.